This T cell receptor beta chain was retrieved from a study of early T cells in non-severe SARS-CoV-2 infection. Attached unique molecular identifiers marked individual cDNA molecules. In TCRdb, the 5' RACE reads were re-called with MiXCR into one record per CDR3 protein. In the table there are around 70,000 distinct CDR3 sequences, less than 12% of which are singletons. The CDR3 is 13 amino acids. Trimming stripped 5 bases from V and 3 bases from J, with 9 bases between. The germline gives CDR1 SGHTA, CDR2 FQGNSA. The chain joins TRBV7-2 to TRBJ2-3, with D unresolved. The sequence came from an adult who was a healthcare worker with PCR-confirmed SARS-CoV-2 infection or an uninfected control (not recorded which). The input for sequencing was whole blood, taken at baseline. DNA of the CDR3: TGTGCCAGCAGCCCCCTGTGGACAGATACGCAGTATTTT. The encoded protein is CASSPLWTDTQYF.